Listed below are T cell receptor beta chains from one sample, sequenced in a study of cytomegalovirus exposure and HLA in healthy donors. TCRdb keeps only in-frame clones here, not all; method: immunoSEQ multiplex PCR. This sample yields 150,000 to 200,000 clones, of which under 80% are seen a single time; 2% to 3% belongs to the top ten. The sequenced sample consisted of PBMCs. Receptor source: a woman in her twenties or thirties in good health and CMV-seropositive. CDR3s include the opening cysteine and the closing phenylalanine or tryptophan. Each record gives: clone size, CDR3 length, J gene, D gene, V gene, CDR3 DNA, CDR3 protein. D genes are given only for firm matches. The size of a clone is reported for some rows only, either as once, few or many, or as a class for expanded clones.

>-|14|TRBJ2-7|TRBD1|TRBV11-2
TGTGCCAGCAGCTCATCGACAGGGCTGAGAGAGCAGTACTTC
CASSSSTGLREQYF
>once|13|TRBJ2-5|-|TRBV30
TGTGCCTGGAGTCTCTCCCGGTTAGAGACCCAGTACTTC
CAWSLSRLETQYF
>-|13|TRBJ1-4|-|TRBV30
TGTGCCTGGACAACAGGGAATAGTGAAAAACTGTTTTTT
CAWTTGNSEKLFF
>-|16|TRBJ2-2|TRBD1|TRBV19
TGTGCCAGTAGTTCCCGGACAGGGATGGCCACCGGGGAGCTGTTTTTT
CASSSRTGMATGELFF
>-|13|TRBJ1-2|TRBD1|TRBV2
TGTGCCAGCAGCCGACAGGGAGTCGGCGGCTACACCTTC
CASSRQGVGGYTF
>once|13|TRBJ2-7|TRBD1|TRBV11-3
TGTGCCAGCAGCTCCTTGGACAGGGGCGAGCAGTACTTC
CASSSLDRGEQYF
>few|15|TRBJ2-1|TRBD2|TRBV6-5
TGTGCCAGCAGTTACTCGGGGACTAGCGACAATGAGCAGTTCTTC
CASSYSGTSDNEQFF
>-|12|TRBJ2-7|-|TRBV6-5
TGTGCCAGCAGTTACGGCATCTACGAGCAGTACTTC
CASSYGIYEQYF
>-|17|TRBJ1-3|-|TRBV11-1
TGTGCCAGCAGCTTAGCTCCCGCCGGGAGCTCTGGAAACACCATATATTTT
CASSLAPAGSSGNTIYF
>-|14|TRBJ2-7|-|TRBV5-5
TGTGCCAGCAGCTTGGCAGGGGTCTCCTACGAGCAGTACTTC
CASSLAGVSYEQYF
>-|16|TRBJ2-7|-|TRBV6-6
TGTGCCAGCAGTTACCCCCCCTACAGGGATTCCTACGAGCAGTACTTC
CASSYPPYRDSYEQYF
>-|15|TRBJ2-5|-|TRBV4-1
TGCGCCAGCAGCCAAGCGCTTCGGCAGGTAGAGACCCAGTACTTC
CASSQALRQVETQYF
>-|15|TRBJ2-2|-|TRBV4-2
TGTGCCAGCAGCCAACTTGTCCCCATCACCGGGGAGCTGTTCTTT
CASSQLVPITGELFF
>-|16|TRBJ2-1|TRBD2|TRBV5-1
TGCGCCAGCAGCGCTACGACTAGCGGCTCCTACAATGAGCAGTTCTTC
CASSATTSGSYNEQFF
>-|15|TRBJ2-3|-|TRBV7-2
TGTGCCAGCAGCCTAGACCCTATGTTCACAGATACGCAGTATTTT
CASSLDPMFTDTQYF
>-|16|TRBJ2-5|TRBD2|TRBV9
TGTGCCAGCAGCGAGGGCCCAAGCGGGGGTAAAGAGACCCAGTACTTC
CASSEGPSGGKETQYF
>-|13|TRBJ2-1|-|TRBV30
TGTGCCTGGAGTCTAGCTAGCTTCAATGAGCAGTTCTTC
CAWSLASFNEQFF
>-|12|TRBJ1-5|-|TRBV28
TGTGCCAGCTGTAAGCTCAATCAGCCCCAGCATTTT
CASCKLNQPQHF
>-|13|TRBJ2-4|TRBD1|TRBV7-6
TGTGCCAGCAGTCCAGGGGGTGGAAACAGTCAGTACTTC
CASSPGGGNSQYF
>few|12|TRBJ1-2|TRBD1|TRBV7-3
TGTGCCAGCAGGCAGGGGGTACGGGGCTACACCTTC
CASRQGVRGYTF
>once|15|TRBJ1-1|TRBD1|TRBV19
TGTGCCAGTAGTATGGGGTCAGGGGGCTCGACTGAAGCTTTCTTT
CASSMGSGGSTEAFF
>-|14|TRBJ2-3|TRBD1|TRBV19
TGTGCCAGTAGTATCAGGACAGGGGGAGATACGCAGTATTTT
CASSIRTGGDTQYF
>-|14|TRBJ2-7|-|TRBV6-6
TGTGCCAGCAGTTACCGCGGTAGCTCCCACGAGCAGTACTTC
CASSYRGSSHEQYF
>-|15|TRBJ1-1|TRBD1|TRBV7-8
TGTGCCAGCAGCTTGCGGACAGGGATGAACACTGAAGCTTTCTTT
CASSLRTGMNTEAFF
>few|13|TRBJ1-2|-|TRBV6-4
TGTGCCAGCAGTGACTCTTCGGCAGGGGGCTACACCTTC
CASSDSSAGGYTF
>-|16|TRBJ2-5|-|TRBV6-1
TGTGCCAGCAGTGAAGTGGGCGGGGAGCCCCCGGGGACCCAGTACTTC
CASSEVGGEPPGTQYF
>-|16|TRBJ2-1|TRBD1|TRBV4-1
TGCGCCAGCAGCCAAGGGGGACAGGCCCTTTTGGATGAGCAGTTCTTC
CASSQGGQALLDEQFF
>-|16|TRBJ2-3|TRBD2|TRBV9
TGTGCCAGCAGCGTAGAAGGACTAGCGGCCACAGATACGCAGTATTTT
CASSVEGLAATDTQYF
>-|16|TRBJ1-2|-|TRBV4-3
TGCGCCAGCAGCCAATTTAAAGCGTCTCGGCACTATGGCTACACCTTC
CASSQFKASRHYGYTF
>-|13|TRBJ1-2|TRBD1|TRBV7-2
TGTGCCAGCAGCTCGACAGGGCATGCGGGCTACACCTTC
CASSSTGHAGYTF
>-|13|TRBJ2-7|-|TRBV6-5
TGTGCCAGCAAACAACACGCCGGGGGCGAGCAGTACTTC
CASKQHAGGEQYF
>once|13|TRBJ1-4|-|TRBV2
TGTGCCAGCGGAGGTGTCACTAATGAAAAACTGTTTTTT
CASGGVTNEKLFF
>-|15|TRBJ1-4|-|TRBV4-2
TGTGCCATCTCTCGGGATTTGTTTTCTAATGAAAAACTGTTTTTT
CAISRDLFSNEKLFF
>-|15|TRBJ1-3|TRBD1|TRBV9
TGTGCCAGCAGCGCGCGGACAGGGGCAGGAAACACCATATATTTT
CASSARTGAGNTIYF
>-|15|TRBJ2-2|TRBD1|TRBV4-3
TGCGCCAGCAGCCGCACCGGGACAGGGACCGGGGAGCTGTTTTTT
CASSRTGTGTGELFF
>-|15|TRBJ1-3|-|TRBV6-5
TGTGCCAGCAGTTACGGGGGGGGGCGCGGGTACACCATATATTTT
CASSYGGGRGYTIYF
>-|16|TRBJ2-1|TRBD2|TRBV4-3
TGCGCCAGCAGCCAAGTTCTAGCGGGTCCAGGACATGAGCAGTTCTTC
CASSQVLAGPGHEQFF
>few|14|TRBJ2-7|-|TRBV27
TGTGCCAGCAGTTGGACTAATCCTACCTACGAGCAGTACTTC
CASSWTNPTYEQYF
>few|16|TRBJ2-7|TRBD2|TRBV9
TGTGCCAGCAGCGTAGGTTCTAGCGGGGTTTTAAGCGAGCAGTACTTC
CASSVGSSGVLSEQYF
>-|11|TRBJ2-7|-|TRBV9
TGTGCCAGCAGCGCAGGGTCGGAGCAGTACTTC
CASSAGSEQYF
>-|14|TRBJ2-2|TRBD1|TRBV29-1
TGCAGCGCACGGACAGGGCCGAACACCGGGGAGCTGTTTTTT
CSARTGPNTGELFF